This TCR beta chain was found in a study of blood T cell repertoires in COVID-19. Study at large: The study drew acute and convalescent COVID-19 samples from the United States, Italy and Spain.

Method: immunoSEQ multiplex PCR; TCRdb's copy keeps in-frame clones and lacks some. Of more than 200,000 clones listed, about nine tenths were seen once; the top ten hold under 2%. V gave up 0 bases and J gave up 6 bases, with 12 bases separating them. CDR3 length: 15 residues. Germline-derived CDR1 and CDR2 are ENHRY and SYGVKD. The receptor comes from a man between 65 and 80 years old with acute or convalescent COVID-19. This sequence joins TRBV10-3 and TRBJ1-5; D is unresolved. The sample was peripheral blood. The CDR3 bases are TGTGCCATCAGTGAGTCGGAGGGTTTTACTCAGCCCCAGCATTTT. This sequence encodes CAISESEGFTQPQHF.